Below are 21 T cell receptor beta chains sequenced from a single sample in a study of blood T cell repertoires in COVID-19. TCRdb's table, derived via immunoSEQ multiplex PCR, lists solely in-frame clones and lacks some. The sample carries some 160,000 clones, more than 75% recorded once. The sequencing input was peripheral blood. These receptors originate from a woman aged 50 to 60 with acute or convalescent COVID-19.

CDR3 DNA sequence: TGTGCCAGCAGCCGGGGGGATGAGCAGTTCTTC. Its protein is CASSRGDEQFF. The chain carries TRBV6-5 and TRBJ2-1; TRBD2 agrees at 7 bases. V trimming: 6 bases; J trimming: 8 bases; junction bases outside the gene matches: 1. Germline V gene sequence: CDR1 MNHEY, CDR2 SVGAGI. CDR3 size: 11 residues.

CDR3 region: CASSPEGGGDDTQYF. CDR3 sequence (DNA): TGTGCCAGCAGCCCGGAAGGGGGGGGAGACGATACGCAGTATTTT. The V and J genes are TRBV4-2 and TRBJ2-3; tentative D call: TRBD2 (7 bases). Germline CDR1 reads LGHNA; CDR2 reads YNFKEQ. V was clipped by 4 bases and J by 6 bases, with 17 bases between them. CDR3 size: 15 residues.

The CDR3 DNA is TGTGCCAGTGGGGGGTTCACCGGGGAGCTGTTTTTT. It encodes CASGGFTGELFF. V usage is TRBV19 and J usage is TRBJ2-2; D possibly corresponds to TRBD2 (6 bases). The V end was cut by 8 bases, the J end by 4 bases, with 8 bases between. Germline V CDR1 and CDR2: LNHDA, SQIVND (reference sequence). This CDR3 region has 12 residues. Based on the CDR3 plus reference TRBV19 and TRBJ2-2, the full variable domain is DGGITQSPKYLFRKEGQNVTLSCEQNLNHDAMYWYRQDPGQGLRLIYYSQIVNDFQKGDIAEGYSVSREKKESFPLTVTSAQKNPTAFYLCASGGFTGELFFGEGSRLTVL.

This rearrangement joins TRBV28 to TRBJ2-7, with 8 bases that match TRBD1. J lost 3 bases, V lost 6 bases, and 4 bases had no gene match. CDR3 length: 13 residues. CDR1 is MDHEN, CDR2 SYDVKM, per germline. The CDR3 loop is CASRPGQGYEQYF. The CDR3 DNA reads TGTGCCAGCAGGCCCGGACAGGGCTACGAGCAGTACTTC.

The rearrangement links TRBV5-1 to TRBJ1-6; 9 nucleotides align to TRBD1. After removal of 4 bases from V and 8 bases from J, the junction contained 10 bases not matched to a gene. This CDR3 has 16 residues. Germline CDR1 SGHRS, CDR2 YFSETQ. The CDR3 spells CASSLMTGGWDSPLHF. CDR3 nucleotide sequence: TGCGCCAGCAGCCTTATGACAGGGGGATGGGATTCACCCCTCCACTTT.

The chain carries TRBV19 and TRBJ1-1, with 7 bases matching TRBD1. The CDR3 runs to 16 residues. V lost 6 bases and J lost 6; bases outside the gene matches: 16. Germline V lookup: CDR1 LNHDA, CDR2 SQIVND (reference sequence). CDR3: CASSYLPLDRAAEAFF. In nucleotides, the CDR3 is TGTGCCAGTAGCTACCTCCCGTTAGACAGGGCCGCTGAAGCTTTCTTT.

J is TRBJ2-7 and V is TRBV12-5, with 9 positions matching TRBD1. Germline V gene lookup returns CDR1 LGHNT and CDR2 FRNRAP. Losses at the gene ends were 3 bases for V and 0 bases for J; bases not matched to a gene: 3. The CDR3 totals 15 residues. The CDR3 is CASGLPQGASYEQYF. The DNA of the CDR3 is TGTGCTAGTGGTTTACCACAGGGGGCCTCCTACGAGCAGTACTTC.

This chain connects TRBV19 to TRBJ2-3; 11 positions agree with TRBD2. The germline gives CDR1 LNHDA, CDR2 SQIVND (reference sequence). The CDR3 is made up of 17 amino acids. The J segment lost 0 bases and the V segment lost 4 bases, leaving 6 bases of the junction unmatched. Here the CDR3 DNA reads TGTGCCAGTAGTAGAGGGACTAGCGGAACTAGCACAGATACGCAGTATTTT. Its translation: CASSRGTSGTSTDTQYF.

The chain uses TRBV19 and TRBJ2-7; D not resolved. CDR3 size: 13 residues. Germline V CDR1 and CDR2: LNHDA, SQIVND (reference sequence). V was cut by 5 bases and J by 2 bases, with 10 bases left in between. The CDR3 loop reads CASSPRATYEQYF. The CDR3 DNA reads TGTGCCAGTAGTCCGCGAGCAACCTACGAGCAGTACTTC.

The CDR3 DNA is TGTGCCAGCCGGGGGTTAACGGGAGGCTACACCTTC. Translating gives CASRGLTGGYTF. The rearrangement uses TRBV30 and TRBJ1-2; perhaps TRBD1 as D (5 bases). Germline-derived CDR1 and CDR2 are GTSNPN and SVGIG (reference sequence). This CDR3 spans 12 amino acids. V lost 8 bases, J lost 8 bases, and 18 bases lay in between. Together with reference TRBV30 and TRBJ1-2, the CDR3 gives the full variable domain: SQTIHQWPATLVQPVGSPLSLECTVEGTSNPNLYWYRQAAGRGLQLLFYSVGIGQISSEVPQNLSASRPQDRQFILSSKKLLLSDSGFYLCASRGLTGGYTFGSGTRLTVV.

This clone was counted once. V is TRBV28 and J is TRBJ2-2; the match to TRBD1 covers 7 bases. The V and J ends lost 2 bases and 0 bases, in that order; junction bases with no gene match: 9. Germline CDR1 MDHEN, CDR2 SYDVKM. The CDR3 contains 18 residues. The DNA of the CDR3 is TGTGCCAGCAGTTTAATACAGGGCAGGGGGTCGAACACCGGGGAGCTGTTTTTT. Encoded protein: CASSLIQGRGSNTGELFF.

The CDR3 nucleotides are TGCGCCAGCAGCCAGAGAATACAGGGAGTTAATAACACTGAAGCTTTCTTT. Residues: CASSQRIQGVNNTEAFF. This chain joins TRBV4-3 and TRBJ1-1; tentative D call: TRBD1 (6 bases). The CDR3 totals 17 residues. The germline CDR1 and CDR2 sequences are LGHNA and YSLEER. V was clipped by 3 bases and J by 2 bases, with 19 bases between them.

The chain links TRBV5-1 to TRBJ1-6; TRBD1 matches 10 bases. The length of the CDR3 is 15 residues. V shed 1 base and J 7 bases; nucleotides not matched to a gene: 2. Germline V CDR1 and CDR2: SGHRS, YFSETQ. Here the CDR3 reads CASSLTGQGNSPLHF. The DNA for the CDR3 is TGCGCCAGCAGCTTGACGGGACAGGGGAATTCACCCCTCCACTTT.

This chain connects TRBV3-1 (or the pseudogene TRBV3-2) to TRBJ2-1; 11 bases line up with TRBD2. The V gene end was trimmed by 1 base and the J gene end by 9 bases; junction bases not matched to a gene: 5. The CDR3 totals 15 residues. CDR1 is LGHDT, CDR2 YNNKEL, per germline (reference sequence). The DNA of the CDR3 is TGTGCCAGCAGCCAAGTTAGCGGGGGGGCTAGTGAGCAGTTCTTC. It codes for CASSQVSGGASEQFF.

The chain recombines TRBV2 with TRBJ1-2; 7 nucleotides agree with TRBD1. The V gene's germline CDR1 is SNHLY and CDR2 FYNNEI. The V and J ends lost 6 bases and 8 bases, in that order; junction bases with no gene match: 9. The CDR3 sequence is 13 residues long. The CDR3 DNA reads as TGTGCCAGCAGCGACAGGGTCCGTGGAGGCTACACCTTC. It is translated as CASSDRVRGGYTF.

This clone appeared a single time. The chain uses TRBV2 and TRBJ1-1, with D maybe TRBD1 (6 bases). Trimming took 3 bases from V and 5 from J, leaving 16 bases between them. The CDR3 sequence is 15 residues long. Germline lookup yields CDR1 SNHLY and CDR2 FYNNEI. Here the CDR3 reads CASSDYGQGTTEAFF. The CDR3 DNA is TGTGCCAGCAGTGATTATGGGCAGGGGACGACTGAAGCTTTCTTT. The full variable domain, completed using reference TRBV2 and TRBJ1-1, is EPEVTQTPSHQVTQMGQEVILRCVPISNHLYFYWYRQILGQKVEFLVSFYNNEISEKSEIFDDQFSVERPDGSNFTLKIRSTKLEDSAMYFCASSDYGQGTTEAFFGQGTRLTVV.

The V gene is TRBV11-3, the J gene TRBJ2-2; D call uncertain. V lost 6 bases and J 0 bases, leaving 8 bases between the germline ends. This CDR3 contains 14 residues. CDR1 and CDR2 from the germline V gene are SGHNT and YENEEA. The CDR3 loop reads CASRSQTNTGELFF. CDR3 bases: TGTGCCAGCAGATCCCAAACGAACACCGGGGAGCTGTTTTTT.

The rearrangement uses TRBV4-1 and TRBJ2-1; D is unclear. The CDR3 covers 16 residues. Germline CDR1 MGHRA, CDR2 YSYEKL. V lost 4 bases and J 0 bases, leaving 13 bases between the germline ends. In DNA form, the CDR3 reads TGCGCCAGCAGCCGAGAGGTTTCGGGCTCCTACAATGAGCAGTTCTTC. It is translated as CASSREVSGSYNEQFF.

The chain has TRBV5-6 and TRBJ1-1; the match to TRBD1 covers 8 bases. V was clipped by 0 bases and J by 2 bases; unmatched bases: 6. This CDR3 has 16 amino acids. Germline V gives CDR1 SGHDT, CDR2 YYEEEE. The CDR3 DNA reads TGTGCCAGCAGCTTGGCCTCAGGGGGCGTCAACACTGAAGCTTTCTTT. Residues: CASSLASGGVNTEAFF.

The J gene is TRBJ2-2, the V gene TRBV6-4; the D gene is possibly TRBD1 (6 bases). Trimming pared 3 bases from V and 0 bases from J, leaving 11 bases between. The CDR3 has 16 amino acids. CDR1 is MRHNA and CDR2 is SNTAGT in the germline V gene. CDR3 nucleotides: TGTGCCAGCAGTGATCAAGGACAGCCGAACACCGGGGAGCTGTTTTTT. As protein: CASSDQGQPNTGELFF.

The chain combines TRBV20-1 with TRBJ1-1, with a tentative D call TRBD1 (5 bases). This CDR3 region has 14 residues. V was clipped by 3 bases and J by 4 bases, with 15 bases between them. The germline V gene encodes CDR1 DFQATT and CDR2 SNEGSKA (reference sequence). Here the CDR3 DNA reads TGCAGTGCTAGTCCGGCCAGGGCGAGCACTGAAGCTTTCTTT. Its protein is CSASPARASTEAFF.